The source of this T cell receptor beta chain is a study of T cells in Graves' hyperthyroidism and ophthalmopathy. This clonotype was recorded many times. PBMCs were sourced from approximately 9.3 ml fresh peripheral blood. RNA transcripts gave rise to amplified TCR beta CDR3 regions. Researchers ran a first-round RT-PCR on the TCR CDR3 using the HTBI primer set. TCRdb used MiXCR to reprocess the multiplex PCR reads, holding one entry per CDR3 protein. The sample holds around 620,000 distinct CDR3 sequences, under 20% seen once. The CDR3 runs to 13 residues. V shed 6 bases and J shed 7 bases, with 13 bases lying between them. Germline V gene data show CDR1 as KGHSH and CDR2 as LQKENI.

This receptor was taken from a woman between 25 and 40 years old with Graves' hyperthyroidism. The chain joins TRBV18 to TRBJ2-1; D remains unclear. Sample: blood. CDR3 bases: TGTGCCAGCTCGCGTGACATGGAGAATGAGCAGTTCTTC. Protein sequence: CASSRDMENEQFF.